This T cell receptor beta chain was observed in a study of long-term antiretroviral therapy in people with HIV. Cryopreserved PBMC samples of roughly 0.85-10 million cells were used for DNA extraction. The CDR3 length is 15 residues. V lost 0 bases and J 8 bases, leaving 16 bases between the germline ends. Per the germline V gene, CDR1 is MNHNS and CDR2 is SASEGT. Researchers ran immunoSEQ v3.0 at survey level. Method: immunoSEQ multiplex PCR; TCRdb's copy keeps in-frame clones and lacks some. The sample contains roughly 12,000 clones, roughly 80% of which appear only once. The clonotype was recovered from a man aged 40-49 years with HIV. The source material was unsorted PBMCs, sampled 1.2 years after starting antiretroviral therapy. The rearrangement links TRBV6-1 to TRBJ1-2; D ambiguous. The CDR3: CASSEATKPLLGYTF. For the CDR3, the DNA is TGTGCCAGCAGTGAAGCGACAAAGCCTCTGTTAGGCTACACCTTC.